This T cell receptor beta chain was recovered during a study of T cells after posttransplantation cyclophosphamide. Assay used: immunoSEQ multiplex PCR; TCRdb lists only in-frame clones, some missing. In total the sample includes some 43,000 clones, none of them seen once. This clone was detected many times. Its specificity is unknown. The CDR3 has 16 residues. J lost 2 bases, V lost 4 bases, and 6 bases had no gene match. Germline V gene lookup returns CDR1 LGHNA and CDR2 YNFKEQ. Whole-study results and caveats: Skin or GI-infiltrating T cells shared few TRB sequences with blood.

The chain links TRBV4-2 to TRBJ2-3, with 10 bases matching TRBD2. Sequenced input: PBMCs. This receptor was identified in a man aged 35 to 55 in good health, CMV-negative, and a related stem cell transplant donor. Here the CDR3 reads CASSRIAGGSTDTQYF. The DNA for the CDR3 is TGTGCCAGCAGCCGGATAGCGGGAGGATCCACAGATACGCAGTATTTT.